This T cell receptor beta chain stems from a study of blood T cell repertoires in COVID-19. Looking at the study overall: The study drew acute and convalescent COVID-19 samples from the United States, Italy and Spain.

Trimming took 4 bases from V and 0 from J, leaving 13 bases between them. There are 16 residues in the CDR3. Germline V gene sequence: CDR1 KGHSH, CDR2 LQKENI. This clone was counted between two and nine times. Profiled with immunoSEQ multiplex PCR; TCRdb holds only in-frame clones, not every one. The sample lists roughly 250,000 clones; around nine tenths were seen once. J is TRBJ2-1 and V is TRBV18; D not certain. The receptor comes from a woman aged 40 to 50 who had recovered from COVID-19. The specimen sequenced was peripheral blood. The CDR3 DNA reads TGTGCCAGCTCACTAAATCCGTCGAGCTCCTACAATGAGCAGTTCTTC. It codes for CASSLNPSSSYNEQFF.